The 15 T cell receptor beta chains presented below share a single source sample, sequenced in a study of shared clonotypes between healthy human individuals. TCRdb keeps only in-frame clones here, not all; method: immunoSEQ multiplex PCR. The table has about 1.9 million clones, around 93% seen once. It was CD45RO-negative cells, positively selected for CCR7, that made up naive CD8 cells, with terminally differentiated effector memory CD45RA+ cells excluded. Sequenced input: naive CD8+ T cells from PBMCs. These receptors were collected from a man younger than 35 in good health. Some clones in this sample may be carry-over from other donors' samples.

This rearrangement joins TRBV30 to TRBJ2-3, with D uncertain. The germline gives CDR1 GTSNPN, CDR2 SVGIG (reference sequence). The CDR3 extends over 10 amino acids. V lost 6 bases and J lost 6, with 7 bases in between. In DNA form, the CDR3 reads TGTGCCTGCCTTCGGGATACGCAGTATTTT. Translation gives CACLRDTQYF.

CDR3 nucleotides: TGTGCCAGCAGCTTAGGAAGGAGGGCGGCCGAGCAGTACTTC. Its translation: CASSLGRRAAEQYF. The chain links TRBV13 to TRBJ2-7, with D perhaps TRBD2 (6 bases). The V gene lost 0 bases and the J gene lost 6 bases, with 12 bases spanning the gap. The CDR3 loop spans 14 amino acids. Germline assignment: CDR1 PRHDT and CDR2 FYEKMQ (reference sequence).

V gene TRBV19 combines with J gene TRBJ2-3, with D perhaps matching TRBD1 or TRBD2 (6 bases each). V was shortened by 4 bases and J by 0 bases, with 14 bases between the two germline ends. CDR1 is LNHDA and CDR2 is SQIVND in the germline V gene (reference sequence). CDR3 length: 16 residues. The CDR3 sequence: CASSSRGRPSTDTQYF. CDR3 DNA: TGTGCCAGTAGTAGCCGGGGGCGGCCTAGCACAGATACGCAGTATTTT.

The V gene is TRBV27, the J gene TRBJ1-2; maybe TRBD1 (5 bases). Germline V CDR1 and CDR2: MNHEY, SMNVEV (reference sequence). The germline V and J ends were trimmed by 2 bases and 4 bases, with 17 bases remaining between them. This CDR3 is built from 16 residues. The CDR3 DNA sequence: TGTGCCAGCAGTTTAGGAGGAACAGGAAGTGGCTATGGCTACACCTTC. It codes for CASSLGGTGSGYGYTF.

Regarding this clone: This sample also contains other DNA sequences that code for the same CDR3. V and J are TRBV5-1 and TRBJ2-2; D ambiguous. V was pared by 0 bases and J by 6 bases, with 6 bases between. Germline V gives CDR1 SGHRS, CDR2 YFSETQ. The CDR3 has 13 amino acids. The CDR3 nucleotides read TGCGCCAGCAGCTTGGGGCTGGCCGGGGAGCTGTTTTTT. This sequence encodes CASSLGLAGELFF.

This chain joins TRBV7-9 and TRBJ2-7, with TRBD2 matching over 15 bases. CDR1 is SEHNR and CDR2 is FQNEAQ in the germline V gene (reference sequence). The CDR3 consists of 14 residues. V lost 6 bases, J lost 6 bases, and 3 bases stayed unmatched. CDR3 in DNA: TGTGCCAGCAGACAGGGACTAGCGGGAGGCGAGCAGTACTTC. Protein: CASRQGLAGGEQYF.

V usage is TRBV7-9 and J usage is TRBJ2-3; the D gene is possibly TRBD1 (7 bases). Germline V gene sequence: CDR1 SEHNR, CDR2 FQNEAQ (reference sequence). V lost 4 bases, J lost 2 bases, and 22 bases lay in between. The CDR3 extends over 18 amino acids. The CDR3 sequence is CASSSTWPDREVTDTQYF. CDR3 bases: TGTGCCAGCAGCTCAACCTGGCCCGACAGGGAGGTCACAGATACGCAGTATTTT.

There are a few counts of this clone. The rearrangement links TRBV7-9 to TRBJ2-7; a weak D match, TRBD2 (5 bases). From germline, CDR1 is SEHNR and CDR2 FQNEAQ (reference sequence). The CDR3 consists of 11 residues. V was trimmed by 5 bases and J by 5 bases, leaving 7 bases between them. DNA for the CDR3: TGTGCCAGCAGCAGCGGTCACGAGCAGTACTTC. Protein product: CASSSGHEQYF.

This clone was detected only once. CDR3 bases: TGTGCCAGCAGTGGCGGGACTAGCGGGCGGAGCTCCTACAATGAGCAGTTCTTC. Encoded protein: CASSGGTSGRSSYNEQFF. V is TRBV25-1 and J is TRBJ2-1; 12 nucleotides match TRBD2. The CDR3 spans 18 residues. CDR1 MGHDK and CDR2 SYGVNS come from the germline V gene. V lost 4 bases and J lost 0; bases outside the gene matches: 7.

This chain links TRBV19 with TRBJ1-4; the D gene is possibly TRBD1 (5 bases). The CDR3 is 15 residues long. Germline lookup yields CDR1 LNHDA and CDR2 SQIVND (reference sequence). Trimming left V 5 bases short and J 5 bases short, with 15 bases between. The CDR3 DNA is TGTGCCAGTAGTTCTGAGGGGCACTGGAATGAAAAACTGTTTTTT. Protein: CASSSEGHWNEKLFF.

Here the CDR3 DNA reads TGTGCCAGCAGCGCCGACAGAGGGAATGAAAAACTGTTTTTT. Encoded protein: CASSADRGNEKLFF. This chain joins TRBV9 and TRBJ1-4; maybe TRBD1 (5 bases). CDR3 size: 14 residues. CDR1 and CDR2 from the germline V gene are SGDLS and YYNGEE. V lost 3 bases and J lost 5, with 11 bases in between.

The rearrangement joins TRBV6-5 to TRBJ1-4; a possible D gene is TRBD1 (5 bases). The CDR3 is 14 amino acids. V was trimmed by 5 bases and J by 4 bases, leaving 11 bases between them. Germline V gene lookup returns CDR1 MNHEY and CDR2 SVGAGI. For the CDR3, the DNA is TGTGCCAGCAGTCCGGGACCGATTAATGAAAAACTGTTTTTT. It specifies CASSPGPINEKLFF.

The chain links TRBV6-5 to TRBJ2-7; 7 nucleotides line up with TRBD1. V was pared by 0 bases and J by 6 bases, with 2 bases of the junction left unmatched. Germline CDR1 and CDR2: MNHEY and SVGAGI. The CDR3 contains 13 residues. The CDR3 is CASSYSRTGEQYF. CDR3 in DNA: TGTGCCAGCAGTTACTCGAGGACAGGCGAGCAGTACTTC.

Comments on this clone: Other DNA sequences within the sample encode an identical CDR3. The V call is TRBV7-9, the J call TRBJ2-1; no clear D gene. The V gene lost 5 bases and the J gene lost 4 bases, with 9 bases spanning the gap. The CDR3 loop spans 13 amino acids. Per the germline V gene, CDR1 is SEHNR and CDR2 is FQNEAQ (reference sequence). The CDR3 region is CASSPPSYNEQFF. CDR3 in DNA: TGTGCCAGCAGCCCCCCCTCGTACAATGAGCAGTTCTTC.

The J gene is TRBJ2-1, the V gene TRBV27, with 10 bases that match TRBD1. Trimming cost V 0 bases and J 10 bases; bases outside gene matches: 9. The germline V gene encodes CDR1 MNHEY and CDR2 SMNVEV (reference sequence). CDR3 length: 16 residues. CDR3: CASSLSAGTGDREQFF. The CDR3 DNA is TGTGCCAGCAGTTTATCGGCCGGGACAGGGGACAGGGAGCAGTTCTTC.